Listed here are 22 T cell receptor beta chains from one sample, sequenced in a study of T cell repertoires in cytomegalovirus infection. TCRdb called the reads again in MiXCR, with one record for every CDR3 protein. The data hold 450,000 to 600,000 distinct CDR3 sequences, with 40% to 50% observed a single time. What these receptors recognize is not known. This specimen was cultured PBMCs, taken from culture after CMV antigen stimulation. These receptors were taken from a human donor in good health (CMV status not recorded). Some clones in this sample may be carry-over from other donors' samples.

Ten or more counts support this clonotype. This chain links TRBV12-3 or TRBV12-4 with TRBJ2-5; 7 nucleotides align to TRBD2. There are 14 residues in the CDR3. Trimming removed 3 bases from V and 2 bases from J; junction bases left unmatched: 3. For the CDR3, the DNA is TGTGCCAGCAGTTTCTCGGGAGGACAAGAGACCCAGTACTTC. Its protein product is CASSFSGGQETQYF.

The CDR3 loop is CSARAVVMVNTEAFF. The CDR3 nucleotides are TGCAGTGCTAGAGCTGTTGTTATGGTGAACACTGAAGCTTTCTTT. The chain has TRBV20-1 and TRBJ1-1; no reliable D call. Germline V lookup: CDR1 DFQATT, CDR2 SNEGSKA (reference sequence). The CDR3 extends over 15 amino acids. Trimming took off 1 base at V and 0 bases at J, with 12 bases between the two ends.

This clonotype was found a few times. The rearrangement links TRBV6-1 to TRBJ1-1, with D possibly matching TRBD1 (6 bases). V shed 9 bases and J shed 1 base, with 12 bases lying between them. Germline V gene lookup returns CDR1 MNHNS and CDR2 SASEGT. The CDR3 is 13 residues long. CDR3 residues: CARTTGRNTEAFF. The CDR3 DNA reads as TGTGCCAGGACGACAGGCAGGAACACTGAAGCTTTCTTT.

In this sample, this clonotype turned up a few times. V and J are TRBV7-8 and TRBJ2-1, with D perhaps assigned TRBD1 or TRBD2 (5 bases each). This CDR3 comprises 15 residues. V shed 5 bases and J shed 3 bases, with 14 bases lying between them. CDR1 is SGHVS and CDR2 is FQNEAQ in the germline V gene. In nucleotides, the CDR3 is TGTGCCAGCAGCCCCCGGGACGGCCGCTACAATGAGCAGTTCTTC. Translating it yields CASSPRDGRYNEQFF.

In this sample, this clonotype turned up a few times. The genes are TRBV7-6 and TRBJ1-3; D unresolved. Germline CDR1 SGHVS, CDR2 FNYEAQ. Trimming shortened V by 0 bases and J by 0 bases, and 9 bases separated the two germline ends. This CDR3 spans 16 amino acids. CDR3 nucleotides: TGTGCCAGCAGCTTAGCCCAACCGAGCTCTGGAAACACCATATATTTT. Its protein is CASSLAQPSSGNTIYF.

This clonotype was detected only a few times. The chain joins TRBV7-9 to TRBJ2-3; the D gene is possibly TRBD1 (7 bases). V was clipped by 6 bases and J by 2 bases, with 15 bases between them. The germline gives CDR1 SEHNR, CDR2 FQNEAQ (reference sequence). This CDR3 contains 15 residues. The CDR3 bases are TGTGCCAGCAGTAGAAGACAGGGACTCACAGATACGCAGTATTTT. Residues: CASSRRQGLTDTQYF. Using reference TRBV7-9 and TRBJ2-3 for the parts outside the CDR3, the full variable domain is DTGVSQNPRHKITKRGQNVTFRCDPISEHNRLYWYRQTLGQGPEFLTYFQNEAQLEKSRLLSDRFSAERPKGSFSTLEIQRTEQGDSAMYLCASSRRQGLTDTQYFGPGTRLTVL.

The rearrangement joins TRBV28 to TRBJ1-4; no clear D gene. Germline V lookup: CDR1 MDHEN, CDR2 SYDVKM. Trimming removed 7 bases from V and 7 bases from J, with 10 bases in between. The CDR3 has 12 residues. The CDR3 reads CASTQSGEKLFF. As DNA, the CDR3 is TGTGCCAGCACACAGTCGGGTGAAAAACTGTTTTTT.

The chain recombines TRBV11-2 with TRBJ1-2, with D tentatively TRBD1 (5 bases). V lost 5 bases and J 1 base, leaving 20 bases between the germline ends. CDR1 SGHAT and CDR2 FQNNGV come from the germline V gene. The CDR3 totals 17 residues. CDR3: CASSQIVRARVNYGYTF. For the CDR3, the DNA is TGTGCCAGCAGCCAAATCGTGCGGGCCAGGGTTAACTATGGCTACACCTTC.

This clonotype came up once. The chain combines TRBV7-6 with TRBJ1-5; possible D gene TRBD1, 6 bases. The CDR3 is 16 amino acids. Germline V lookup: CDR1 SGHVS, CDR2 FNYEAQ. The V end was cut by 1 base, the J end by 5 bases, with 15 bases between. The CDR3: CASSLGGARDDQPQHF. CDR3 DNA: TGTGCCAGCAGCTTAGGGGGGGCCAGAGACGATCAGCCCCAGCATTTT.

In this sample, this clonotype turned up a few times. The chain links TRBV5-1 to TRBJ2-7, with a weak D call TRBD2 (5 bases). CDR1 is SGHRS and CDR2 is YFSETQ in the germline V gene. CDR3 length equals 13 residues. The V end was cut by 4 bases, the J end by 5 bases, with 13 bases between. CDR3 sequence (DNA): TGCGCCAGCAGCCGTACGGGGTACCACGAGCAGTACTTC. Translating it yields CASSRTGYHEQYF. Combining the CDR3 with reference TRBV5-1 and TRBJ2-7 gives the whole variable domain KAGVTQTPRYLIKTRGQQVTLSCSPISGHRSVSWYQQTPGQGLQFLFEYFSETQRNKGNFPGRFSGRQFSNSRSEMNVSTLELGDSALYLCASSRTGYHEQYFGPGTRLTVT.

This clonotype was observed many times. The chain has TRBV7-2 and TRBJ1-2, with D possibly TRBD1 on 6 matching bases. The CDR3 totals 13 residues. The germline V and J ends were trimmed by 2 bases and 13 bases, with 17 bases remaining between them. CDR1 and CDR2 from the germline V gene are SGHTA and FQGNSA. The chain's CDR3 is CASSLTGLVPPTF. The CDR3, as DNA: TGTGCCAGCAGCTTAACAGGGTTGGTCCCTCCCACCTTC. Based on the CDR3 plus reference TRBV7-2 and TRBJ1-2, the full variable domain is GAGVSQSPSNKVTEKGKDVELRCDPISGHTALYWYRQSLGQGLEFLIYFQGNSAPDKSGLPSDRFSAERTGGSVSTLTIQRTQQEDSAVYLCASSLTGLVPPTFGSGTRLTVV.

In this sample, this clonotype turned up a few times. CDR3 sequence reads: CASSPTGGSPDTQYF. CDR3 coding DNA: TGTGCCAGCAGCCCGACAGGGGGTTCTCCGGATACGCAGTATTTT. The chain carries TRBV7-2 and TRBJ2-3, with TRBD1 matching over 9 bases. The germline CDR1 and CDR2 sequences are SGHTA and FQGNSA. The CDR3 extends over 15 amino acids. Trimming took 5 bases from V and 6 from J; bases not matched to a gene: 9.

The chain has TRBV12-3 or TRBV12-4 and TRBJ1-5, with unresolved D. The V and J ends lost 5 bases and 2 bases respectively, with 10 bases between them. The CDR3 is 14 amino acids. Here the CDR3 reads CASSRTPGNQPQHF. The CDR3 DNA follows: TGTGCCAGCAGTAGGACGCCGGGCAATCAGCCCCAGCATTTT.

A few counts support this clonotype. CDR3 coding DNA: TGTGCCAGCAGAGGGGCAGGGGATCAGCCCCAGCATTTT. Protein: CASRGAGDQPQHF. V is TRBV12-3 or TRBV12-4 and J is TRBJ1-5; the D gene is possibly TRBD1 (6 bases). The CDR3 has 13 residues. V lost 6 bases to trimming and J lost 5 bases, with 11 bases between them.

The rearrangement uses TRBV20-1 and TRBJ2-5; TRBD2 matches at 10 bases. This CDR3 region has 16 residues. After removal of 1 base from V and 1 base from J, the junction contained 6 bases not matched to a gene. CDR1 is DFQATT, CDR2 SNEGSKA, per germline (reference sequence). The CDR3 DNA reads TGCAGTGCTAGAGTGCCTAGCGGGAGCCTCCAAGAGACCCAGTACTTC. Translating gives CSARVPSGSLQETQYF.

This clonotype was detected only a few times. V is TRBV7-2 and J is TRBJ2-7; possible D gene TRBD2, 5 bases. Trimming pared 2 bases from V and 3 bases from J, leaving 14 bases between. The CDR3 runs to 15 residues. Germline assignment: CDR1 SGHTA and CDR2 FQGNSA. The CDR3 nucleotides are TGTGCCAGCAGCTTATCAGCGGACGCGTACTACGAGCAGTACTTC. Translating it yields CASSLSADAYYEQYF.

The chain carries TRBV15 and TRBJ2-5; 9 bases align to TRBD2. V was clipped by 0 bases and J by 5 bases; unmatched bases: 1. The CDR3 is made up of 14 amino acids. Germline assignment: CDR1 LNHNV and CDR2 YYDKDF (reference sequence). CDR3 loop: CATSRDLAGETQYF. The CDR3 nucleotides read TGTGCCACCAGCAGAGATCTAGCGGGGGAGACCCAGTACTTC. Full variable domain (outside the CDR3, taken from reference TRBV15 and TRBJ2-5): DAMVIQNPRYQVTQFGKPVTLSCSQTLNHNVMYWYQQKSSQAPKLLFHYYDKDFNNEADTPDNFQSRRPNTSFCFLDIRSPGLGDTAMYLCATSRDLAGETQYFGPGTRLLVL.

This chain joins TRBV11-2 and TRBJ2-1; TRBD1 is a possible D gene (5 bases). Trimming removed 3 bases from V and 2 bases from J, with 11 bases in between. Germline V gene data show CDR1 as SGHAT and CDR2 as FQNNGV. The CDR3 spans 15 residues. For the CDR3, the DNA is TGTGCCAGCAGCTTCGACAGCGAGACCTACAATGAGCAGTTCTTC. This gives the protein CASSFDSETYNEQFF.

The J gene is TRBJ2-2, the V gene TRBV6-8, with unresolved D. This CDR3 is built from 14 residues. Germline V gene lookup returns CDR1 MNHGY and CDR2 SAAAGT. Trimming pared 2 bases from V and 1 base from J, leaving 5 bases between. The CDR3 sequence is CASSYGKNTGELFF. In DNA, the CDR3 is TGTGCCAGCAGTTACGGGAAGAACACCGGGGAGCTGTTTTTT.

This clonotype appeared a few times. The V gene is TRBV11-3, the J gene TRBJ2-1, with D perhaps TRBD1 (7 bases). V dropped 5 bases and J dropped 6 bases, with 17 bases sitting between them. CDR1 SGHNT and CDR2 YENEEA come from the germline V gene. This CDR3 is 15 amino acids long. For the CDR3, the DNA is TGTGCCAGCAGCCCCCAGGGGCAGGGGGGCAATGAGCAGTTCTTC. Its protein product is CASSPQGQGGNEQFF.

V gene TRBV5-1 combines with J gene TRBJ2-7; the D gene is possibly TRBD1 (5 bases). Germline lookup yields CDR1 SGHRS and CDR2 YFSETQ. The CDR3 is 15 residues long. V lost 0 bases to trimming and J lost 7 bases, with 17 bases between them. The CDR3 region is CASSLELGPPREQYF. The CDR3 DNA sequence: TGCGCCAGCAGCTTGGAATTGGGGCCCCCCAGGGAGCAGTACTTC.

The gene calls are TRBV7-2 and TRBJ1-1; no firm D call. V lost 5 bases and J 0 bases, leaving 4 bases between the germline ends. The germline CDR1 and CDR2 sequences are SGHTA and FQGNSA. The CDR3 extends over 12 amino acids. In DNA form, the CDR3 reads TGTGCCAGCAGCCCGATGAACACTGAAGCTTTCTTT. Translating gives CASSPMNTEAFF.